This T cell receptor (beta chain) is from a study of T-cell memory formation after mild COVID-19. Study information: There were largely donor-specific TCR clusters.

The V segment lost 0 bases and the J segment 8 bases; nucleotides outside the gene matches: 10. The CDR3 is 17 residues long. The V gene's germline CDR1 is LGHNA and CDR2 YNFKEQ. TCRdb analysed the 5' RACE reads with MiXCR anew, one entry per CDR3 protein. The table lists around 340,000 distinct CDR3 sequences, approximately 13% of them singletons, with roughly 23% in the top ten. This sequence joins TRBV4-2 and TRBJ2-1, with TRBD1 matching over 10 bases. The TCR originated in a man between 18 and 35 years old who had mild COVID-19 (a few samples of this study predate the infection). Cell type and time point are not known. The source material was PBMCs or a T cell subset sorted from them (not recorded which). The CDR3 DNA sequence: TGTGCCAGCAGCCAAGATACCCCCGGACAGGGGGAGGATGAGCAGTTCTTC. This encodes CASSQDTPGQGEDEQFF.